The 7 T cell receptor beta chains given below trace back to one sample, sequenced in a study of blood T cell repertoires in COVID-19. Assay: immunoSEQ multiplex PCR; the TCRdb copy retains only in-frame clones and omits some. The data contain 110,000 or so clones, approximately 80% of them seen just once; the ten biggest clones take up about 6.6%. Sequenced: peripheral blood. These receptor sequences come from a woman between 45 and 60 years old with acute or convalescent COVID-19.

As DNA, the CDR3 is TGCGCCAGCAGCCTGGTTAGACAGGGCACCGGGGAGCTGTTTTTT. Protein: CASSLVRQGTGELFF. The rearrangement links TRBV5-1 to TRBJ2-2, with 7 nucleotides matching TRBD1. The germline V gene encodes CDR1 SGHRS and CDR2 YFSETQ. The CDR3 consists of 15 residues. The V gene end was trimmed by 4 bases and the J gene end by 4 bases; junction bases not matched to a gene: 7.

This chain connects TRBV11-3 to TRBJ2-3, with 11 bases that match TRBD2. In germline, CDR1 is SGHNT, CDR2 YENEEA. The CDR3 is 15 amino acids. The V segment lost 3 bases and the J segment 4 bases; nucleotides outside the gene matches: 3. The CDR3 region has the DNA TGTGCCAGCAGCTTTAGCGGGGGGGCTGCAGATACGCAGTATTTT. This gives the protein CASSFSGGAADTQYF.

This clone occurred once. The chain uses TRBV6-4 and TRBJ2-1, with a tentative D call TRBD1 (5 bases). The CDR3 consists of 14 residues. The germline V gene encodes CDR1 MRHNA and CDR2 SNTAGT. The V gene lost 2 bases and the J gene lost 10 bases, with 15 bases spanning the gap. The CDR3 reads CASSDDSPYAEQFF. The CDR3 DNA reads TGTGCCAGCAGTGACGACAGCCCCTATGCAGAGCAGTTCTTC.

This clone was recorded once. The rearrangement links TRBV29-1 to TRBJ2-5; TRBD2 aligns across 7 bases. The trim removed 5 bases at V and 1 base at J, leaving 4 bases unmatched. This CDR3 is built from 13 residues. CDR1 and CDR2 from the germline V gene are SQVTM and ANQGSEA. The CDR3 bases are TGCAGCGTTCTCAGCGGGGTCCAAGAGACCCAGTACTTC. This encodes CSVLSGVQETQYF. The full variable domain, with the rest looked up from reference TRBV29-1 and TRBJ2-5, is SAVISQKPSRDICQRGTSLTIQCQVDSQVTMMFWYRQQPGQSLTLIATANQGSEATYESGFVIDKFPISRPNLTFSTLTVSNMSPEDSSIYLCSVLSGVQETQYFGPGTRLLVL.

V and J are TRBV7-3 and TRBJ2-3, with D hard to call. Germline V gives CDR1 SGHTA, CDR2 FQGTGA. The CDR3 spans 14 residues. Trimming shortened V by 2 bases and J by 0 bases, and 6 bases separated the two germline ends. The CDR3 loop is CASSLSPSTDTQYF. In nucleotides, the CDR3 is TGTGCCAGCAGCTTATCCCCTAGCACAGATACGCAGTATTTT.

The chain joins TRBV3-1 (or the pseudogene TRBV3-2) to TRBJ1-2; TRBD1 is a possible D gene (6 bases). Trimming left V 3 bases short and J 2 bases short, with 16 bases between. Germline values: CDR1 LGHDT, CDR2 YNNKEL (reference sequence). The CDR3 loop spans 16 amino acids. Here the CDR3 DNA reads TGTGCCAGCAGCCAGGCCGGCTGGACAGTAAACTATGGCTACACCTTC. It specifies CASSQAGWTVNYGYTF.

CDR3 loop: CASSPPPRGNQPQHF. The CDR3, as DNA: TGTGCCAGCAGCCCTCCCCCGAGGGGCAATCAGCCCCAGCATTTT. V usage is TRBV28 and J usage is TRBJ1-5; no firm D call. V lost 6 bases, J lost 2 bases, and 14 bases lay in between. CDR1 is MDHEN, CDR2 SYDVKM, per germline. There are 15 residues in the CDR3.